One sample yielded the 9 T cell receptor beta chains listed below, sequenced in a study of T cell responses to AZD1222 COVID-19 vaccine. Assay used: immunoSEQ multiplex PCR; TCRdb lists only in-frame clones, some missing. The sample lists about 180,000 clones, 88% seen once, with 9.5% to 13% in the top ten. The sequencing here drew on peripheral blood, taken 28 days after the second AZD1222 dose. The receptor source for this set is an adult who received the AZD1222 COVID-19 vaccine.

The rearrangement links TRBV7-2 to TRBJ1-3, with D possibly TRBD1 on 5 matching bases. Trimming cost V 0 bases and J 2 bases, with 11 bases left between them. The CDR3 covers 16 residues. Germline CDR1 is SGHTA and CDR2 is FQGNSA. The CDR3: CASSLARGRAGNTIYF. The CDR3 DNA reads TGTGCCAGCAGCTTAGCGCGGGGGAGAGCTGGAAACACCATATATTTT.

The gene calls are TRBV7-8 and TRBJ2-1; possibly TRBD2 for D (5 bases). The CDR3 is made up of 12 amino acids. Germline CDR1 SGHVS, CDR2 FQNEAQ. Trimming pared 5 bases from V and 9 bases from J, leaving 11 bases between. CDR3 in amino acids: CASSPRRSEQFF. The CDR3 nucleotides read TGTGCCAGCAGCCCAAGGAGGAGTGAGCAGTTCTTC.

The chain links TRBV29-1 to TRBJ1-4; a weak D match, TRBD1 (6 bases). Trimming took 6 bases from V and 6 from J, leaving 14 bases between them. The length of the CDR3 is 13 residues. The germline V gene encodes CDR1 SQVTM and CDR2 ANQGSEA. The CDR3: CSVVQGGDEKLFF. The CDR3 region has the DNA TGCAGCGTCGTACAGGGTGGTGATGAAAAACTGTTTTTT.

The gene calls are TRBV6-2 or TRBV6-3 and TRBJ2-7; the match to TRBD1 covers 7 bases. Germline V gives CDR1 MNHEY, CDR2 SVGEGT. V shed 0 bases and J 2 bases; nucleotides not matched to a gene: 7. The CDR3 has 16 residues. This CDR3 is CASSYSISGQAYEQYF. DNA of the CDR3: TGTGCCAGCAGTTACTCGATTTCCGGACAGGCCTACGAGCAGTACTTC.

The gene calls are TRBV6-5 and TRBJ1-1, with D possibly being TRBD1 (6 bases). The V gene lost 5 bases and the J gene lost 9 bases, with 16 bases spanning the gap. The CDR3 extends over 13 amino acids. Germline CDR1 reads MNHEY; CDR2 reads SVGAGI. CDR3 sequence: CASSPKQGGKAFF. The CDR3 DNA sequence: TGTGCCAGCAGTCCAAAACAGGGCGGGAAAGCTTTCTTT.

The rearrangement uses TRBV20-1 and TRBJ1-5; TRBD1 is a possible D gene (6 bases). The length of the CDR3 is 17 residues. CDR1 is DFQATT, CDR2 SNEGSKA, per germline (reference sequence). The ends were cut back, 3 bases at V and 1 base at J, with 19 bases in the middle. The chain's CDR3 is CSASKGGGRDSNQPQHF. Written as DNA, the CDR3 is TGCAGTGCTAGTAAGGGTGGGGGCAGGGACAGCAATCAGCCCCAGCATTTT.

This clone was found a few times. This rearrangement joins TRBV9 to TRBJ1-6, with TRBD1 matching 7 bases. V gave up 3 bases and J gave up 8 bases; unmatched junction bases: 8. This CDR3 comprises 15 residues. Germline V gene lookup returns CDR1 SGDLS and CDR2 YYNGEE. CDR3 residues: CASSAEGGADSPLHF. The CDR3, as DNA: TGTGCCAGCAGCGCCGAAGGGGGCGCGGATTCACCCCTCCACTTT.

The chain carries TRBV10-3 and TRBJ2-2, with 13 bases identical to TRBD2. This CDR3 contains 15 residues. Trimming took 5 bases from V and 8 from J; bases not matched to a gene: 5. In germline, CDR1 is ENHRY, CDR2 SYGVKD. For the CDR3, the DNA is TGTGCCATCAGTACTAGCGGGGGGGCCTTTGGGGAGCTGTTTTTT. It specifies CAISTSGGAFGELFF.

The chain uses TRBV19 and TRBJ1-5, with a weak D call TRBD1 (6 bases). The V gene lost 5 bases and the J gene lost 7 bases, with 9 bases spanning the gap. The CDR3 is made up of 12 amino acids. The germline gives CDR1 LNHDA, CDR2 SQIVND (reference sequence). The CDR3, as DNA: TGTGCCAGTAGTCAGGGGTGGCAGCCCCAGCATTTT. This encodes CASSQGWQPQHF.